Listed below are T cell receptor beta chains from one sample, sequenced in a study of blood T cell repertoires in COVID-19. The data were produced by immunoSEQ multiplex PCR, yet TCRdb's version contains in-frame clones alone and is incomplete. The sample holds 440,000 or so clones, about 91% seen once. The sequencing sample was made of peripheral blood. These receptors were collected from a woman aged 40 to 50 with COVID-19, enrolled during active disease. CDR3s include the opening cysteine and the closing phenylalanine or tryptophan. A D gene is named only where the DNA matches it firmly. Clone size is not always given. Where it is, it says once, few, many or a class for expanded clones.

CDR3nt: TGTGCCAGCAGCCGTAGCGGGGGCGGGGAGACCCAGTACTTC; CDR3aa: CASSRSGGGETQYF; abundance: NA; j_gene: TRBJ2-5; d_gene: TRBD2; v_gene: TRBV3-1/TRBV3-2
CDR3nt: TGTGCCAGCAGCCCCGGGGGCTATGGCTACACCTTC; CDR3aa: CASSPGGYGYTF; abundance: NA; j_gene: TRBJ1-2; d_gene: NA; v_gene: TRBV11-2
CDR3nt: TGTGCCAGCACCCTATCGAGAGGAACCGGGGAGCTGTTTTTT; CDR3aa: CASTLSRGTGELFF; abundance: NA; j_gene: TRBJ2-2; d_gene: NA; v_gene: TRBV6-5
CDR3nt: TGCGCCAGCAGCTTGGCGCCACAGGAGACCCAGTACTTC; CDR3aa: CASSLAPQETQYF; abundance: NA; j_gene: TRBJ2-5; d_gene: NA; v_gene: TRBV5-1
CDR3nt: TGTGCCAGCGGATTACCGGGACTCCACTATGGCTACACCTTC; CDR3aa: CASGLPGLHYGYTF; abundance: NA; j_gene: TRBJ1-2; d_gene: NA; v_gene: TRBV6-5
CDR3nt: TGTGCCAGCAGCACTGACAGGGTGTGGACCGGGGAGCTGTTTTTT; CDR3aa: CASSTDRVWTGELFF; abundance: NA; j_gene: TRBJ2-2; d_gene: TRBD1; v_gene: TRBV5-6
CDR3nt: TGTGCCAGCAGTGAAGGTGGCAGGCGTCAAGAGACCCAGTACTTC; CDR3aa: CASSEGGRRQETQYF; abundance: few; j_gene: TRBJ2-5; d_gene: NA; v_gene: TRBV6-1
CDR3nt: TGTGCCAGTAGTATAATCGGGGGAGATGAGCAGTTCTTC; CDR3aa: CASSIIGGDEQFF; abundance: NA; j_gene: TRBJ2-1; d_gene: NA; v_gene: TRBV19
CDR3nt: TGTGCCAGCAGTTACGGTTGGTTGAGGGGGAAAGAGACCCAGTACTTC; CDR3aa: CASSYGWLRGKETQYF; abundance: NA; j_gene: TRBJ2-5; d_gene: NA; v_gene: TRBV6-2/TRBV6-3
CDR3nt: TGTGCCAGCAGATGGGACATCAGTCAGCCCCAGCATTTT; CDR3aa: CASRWDISQPQHF; abundance: NA; j_gene: TRBJ1-5; d_gene: NA; v_gene: TRBV12-3/TRBV12-4
CDR3nt: TGTGCCAGCTCACCACCCGCGGAAGAGACCCAGTACTTC; CDR3aa: CASSPPAEETQYF; abundance: NA; j_gene: TRBJ2-5; d_gene: NA; v_gene: TRBV18
CDR3nt: TGCGCCAGCAGCTTGGTAGGGGCCGGGAGGGAGGACACTGAAGCTTTCTTT; CDR3aa: CASSLVGAGREDTEAFF; abundance: NA; j_gene: TRBJ1-1; d_gene: NA; v_gene: TRBV5-1
CDR3nt: TGTGCCAGCAGCTTAGTAGCACTAGCGGGTCCTTCCTACGAGCAGTACTTC; CDR3aa: CASSLVALAGPSYEQYF; abundance: NA; j_gene: TRBJ2-7; d_gene: TRBD2; v_gene: TRBV7-2
CDR3nt: TGTGCCAGCAGCCAAGACCTGACAGGGTTCTCTGGAAACACCATATATTTT; CDR3aa: CASSQDLTGFSGNTIYF; abundance: NA; j_gene: TRBJ1-3; d_gene: TRBD1; v_gene: TRBV7-8
CDR3nt: TGTGCCAGCAGTCATATGAAACCGCTCGACAGGGGGCGCGAAAAAGATACGCAGTATTTT; CDR3aa: CASSHMKPLDRGREKDTQYF; abundance: NA; j_gene: TRBJ2-3; d_gene: TRBD1; v_gene: TRBV27
CDR3nt: TGTGCCAGCAGTGTGGACAGAGACCTTTGGATTCAGTACTTC; CDR3aa: CASSVDRDLWIQYF; abundance: NA; j_gene: TRBJ2-4; d_gene: NA; v_gene: TRBV28
CDR3nt: TGTGCCAGCAGTTTGGTTGGGGACAGGGGTAATCAGCCCCAGCATTTT; CDR3aa: CASSLVGDRGNQPQHF; abundance: NA; j_gene: TRBJ1-5; d_gene: TRBD1; v_gene: TRBV27